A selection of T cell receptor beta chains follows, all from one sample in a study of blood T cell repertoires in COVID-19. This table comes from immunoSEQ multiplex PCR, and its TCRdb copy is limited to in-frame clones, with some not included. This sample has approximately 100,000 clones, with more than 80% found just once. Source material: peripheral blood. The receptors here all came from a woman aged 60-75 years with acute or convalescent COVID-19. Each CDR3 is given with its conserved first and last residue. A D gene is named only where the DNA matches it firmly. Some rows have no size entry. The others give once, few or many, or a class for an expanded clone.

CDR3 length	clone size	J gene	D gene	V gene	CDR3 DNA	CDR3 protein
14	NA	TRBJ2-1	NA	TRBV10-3	TGTGCCATCAGTGAGTCGGGGCCTTACAATGAGCAATTCTTC	CAISESGPYNEQFF
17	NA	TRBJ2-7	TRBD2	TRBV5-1	TGCGCCAGCAGCTTAAGGACTAGCGGGAGTTTGGCCGACGAGCAGTACTTC	CASSLRTSGSLADEQYF
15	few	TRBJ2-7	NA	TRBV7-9	TGTGCCAGCAGGCCCGGGTGGGAGACACCCTACGAGCAGTACTTC	CASRPGWETPYEQYF
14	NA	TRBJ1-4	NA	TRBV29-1	TGCAGCGTTGTTGAGGCTCTTGTTGGTGAAAAACTGTTTTTT	CSVVEALVGEKLFF
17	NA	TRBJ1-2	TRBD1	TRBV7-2	TGTGCCAGCAGCCGCAGACCTCCGGGACAGGGTGACTATGGCTACACCTTC	CASSRRPPGQGDYGYTF
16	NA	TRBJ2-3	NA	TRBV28	NA	CASTFGSAGGTDTQYF
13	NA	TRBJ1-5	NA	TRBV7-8	TGTGCCAGCAGCCACCACATCAATCAGCCCCAGCATTTT	CASSHHINQPQHF
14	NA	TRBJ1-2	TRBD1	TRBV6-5	TGTGCCAGCAGTTCACAGGGGGCCGGCTATGGCTACACCTTC	CASSSQGAGYGYTF
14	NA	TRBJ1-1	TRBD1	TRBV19	TGTGCCAGTAGTATAAGCAGGGGGGACACTGAAGCTTTCTTT	CASSISRGDTEAFF
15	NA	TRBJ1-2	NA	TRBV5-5	TGTGCCAGCAGCTTGTATCCCGGGACTGCCAATGGCTACACCTTC	CASSLYPGTANGYTF
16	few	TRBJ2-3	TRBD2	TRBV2	TGTGCCAGCAGTTATATTAGCGGGAGGGCCGGTGATACGCAGTATTTT	CASSYISGRAGDTQYF
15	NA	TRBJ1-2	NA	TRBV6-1	TGTGCCAGCAGTGAAGCGACAGCTACTAACTATGGCTACACCTTC	CASSEATATNYGYTF
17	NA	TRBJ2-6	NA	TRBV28	TGTGCCAGCAGTTTAACGGGACAAGGTCACGGGGCCAACGTCCTGACTTTC	CASSLTGQGHGANVLTF
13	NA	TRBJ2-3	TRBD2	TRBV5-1	TGCGCCAGCACCCGCGGGGGAGCAGATACGCAGTATTTT	CASTRGGADTQYF
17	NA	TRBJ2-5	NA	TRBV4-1	TGCGCCAGCAGCCAAGTTCAGGGTAGGGGGTCTTTGGAGACCCAGTACTTC	CASSQVQGRGSLETQYF
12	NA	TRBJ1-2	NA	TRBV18	TGTGCCAGCTCCGAAGCGGACTATGGCTACACCTTC	CASSEADYGYTF